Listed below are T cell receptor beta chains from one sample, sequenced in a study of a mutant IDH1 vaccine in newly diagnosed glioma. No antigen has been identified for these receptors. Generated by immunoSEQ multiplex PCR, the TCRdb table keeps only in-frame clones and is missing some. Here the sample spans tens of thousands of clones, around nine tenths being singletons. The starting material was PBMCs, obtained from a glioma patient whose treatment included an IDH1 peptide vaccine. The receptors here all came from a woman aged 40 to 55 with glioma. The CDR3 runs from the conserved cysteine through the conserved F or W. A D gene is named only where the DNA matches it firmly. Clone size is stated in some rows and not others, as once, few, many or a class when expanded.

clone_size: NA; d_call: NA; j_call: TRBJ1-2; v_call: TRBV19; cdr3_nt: TGTGCCAGTATTCCCAGGGAGGGGCTCGGCTATGGCTACACCTTC; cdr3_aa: CASIPREGLGYGYTF
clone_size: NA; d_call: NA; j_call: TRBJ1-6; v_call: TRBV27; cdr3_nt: TGTGCCAGCAGTTTATCGCGACAACATTCACCCCTCCACTTT; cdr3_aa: CASSLSRQHSPLHF
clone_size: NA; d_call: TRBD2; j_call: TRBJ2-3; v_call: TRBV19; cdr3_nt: TGTGCCAGTAGTATAGTAGCGGGAGGGAGCACAGATACGCAGTATTTT; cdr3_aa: CASSIVAGGSTDTQYF
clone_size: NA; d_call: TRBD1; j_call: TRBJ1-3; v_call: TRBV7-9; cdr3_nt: TGTGCCAGCAGTCAACAGGGGTTATATGGAAACACCATATATTTT; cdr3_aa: CASSQQGLYGNTIYF
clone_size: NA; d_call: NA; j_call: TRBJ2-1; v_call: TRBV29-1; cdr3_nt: TGCAGCGTTGTGGGTGCCGAGGATGACTACTACAATGAGCAGTTCTTC; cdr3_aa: CSVVGAEDDYYNEQFF
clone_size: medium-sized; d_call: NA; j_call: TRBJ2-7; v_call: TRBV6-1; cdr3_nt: TGTGCCAGCAGTGAAAGGCAGGGTGAAGGCTACGAGCAGTACTTC; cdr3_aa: CASSERQGEGYEQYF
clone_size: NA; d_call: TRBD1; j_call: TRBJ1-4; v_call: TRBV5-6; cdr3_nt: TGTGCCAGCAGCCCGGGGACAGGGGGAAATGAAAAACTGTTTTTT; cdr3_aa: CASSPGTGGNEKLFF
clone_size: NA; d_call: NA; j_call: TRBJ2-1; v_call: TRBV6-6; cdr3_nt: TGTGCCAGCATCCCGGGCTCTTCCTACAATGAGCAGTTCTTC; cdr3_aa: CASIPGSSYNEQFF
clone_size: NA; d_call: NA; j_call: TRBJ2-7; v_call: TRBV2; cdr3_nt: TGTGCCAGCAGTTACAGGGCCTGGGGCTACGAGCAGTACTTC; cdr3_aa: CASSYRAWGYEQYF
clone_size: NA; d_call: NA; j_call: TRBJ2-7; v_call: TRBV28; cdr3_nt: TGTGCCACCAAGGAGGCACACTACGAGCAGTACTTC; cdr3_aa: CATKEAHYEQYF
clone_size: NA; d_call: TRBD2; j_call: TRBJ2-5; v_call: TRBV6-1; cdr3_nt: TGTGCCAGCAGTGGACTAGCGGTCCTGAAGACCCAGTACTTC; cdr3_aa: CASSGLAVLKTQYF
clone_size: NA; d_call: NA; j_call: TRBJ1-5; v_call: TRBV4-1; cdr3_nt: TGCGCCAGCAGCCATATTGTTGATCAGCCCCAGCATTTT; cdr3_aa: CASSHIVDQPQHF
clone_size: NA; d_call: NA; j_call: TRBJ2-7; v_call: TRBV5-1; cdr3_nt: TGCGCCAGCAGCTTGGCCGGGGGTCAGAGCGAGCAGTACTTC; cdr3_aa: CASSLAGGQSEQYF
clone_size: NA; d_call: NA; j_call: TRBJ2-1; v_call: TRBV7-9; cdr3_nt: TGTGCCAGCAGACCCTTTGCGGACTCCTACAATGAGCAGTTCTTC; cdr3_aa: CASRPFADSYNEQFF
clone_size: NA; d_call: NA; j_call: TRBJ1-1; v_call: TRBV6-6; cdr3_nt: TGTGCCAGCAGCCCAGGGGTGCGGAGCACTGAAGCTTTCTTT; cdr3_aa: CASSPGVRSTEAFF
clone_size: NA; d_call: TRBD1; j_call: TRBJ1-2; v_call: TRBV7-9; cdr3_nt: TGTGCCAGCAGCTGGGACAGGGGGCATGGCTACACCTTC; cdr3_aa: CASSWDRGHGYTF
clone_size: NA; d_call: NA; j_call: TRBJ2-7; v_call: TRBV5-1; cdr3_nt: TGCGCCAGCAGGGGGCAGGCCGGTGGGTACGAGCAGTACTTC; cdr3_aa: CASRGQAGGYEQYF
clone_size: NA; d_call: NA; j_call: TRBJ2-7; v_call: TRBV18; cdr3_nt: TGTGCCAGCTCACCACTCCAGGCTCCGGTCGAGCAGTACTTC; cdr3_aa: CASSPLQAPVEQYF
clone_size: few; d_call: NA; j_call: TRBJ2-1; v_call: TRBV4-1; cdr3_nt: TGCGCCAGCAGCCGAGTAGAGACAGGCCGAGGCTCCTACAATGAGCAGTTCTTC; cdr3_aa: CASSRVETGRGSYNEQFF
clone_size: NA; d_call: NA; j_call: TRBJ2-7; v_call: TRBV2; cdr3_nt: TGTGCCAGCAGTAAAAAATACGAGCAGTACTTC; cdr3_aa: CASSKKYEQYF
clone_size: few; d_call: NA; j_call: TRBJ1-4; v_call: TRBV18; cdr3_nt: TGTGCCAGCTCACCACAGAGGGAAAAACTGTTTTTT; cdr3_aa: CASSPQREKLFF
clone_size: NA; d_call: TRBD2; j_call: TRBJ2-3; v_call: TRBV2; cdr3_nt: TGTGCCAACCGCGGGGGGGGGACAGATACGCAGTATTTT; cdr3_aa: CANRGGGTDTQYF
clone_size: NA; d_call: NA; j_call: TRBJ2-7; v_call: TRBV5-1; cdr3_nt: TGCGCCAGCAGCTTGGATGGACCAGGGCCCGATGACGAGCAGTACTTC; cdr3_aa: CASSLDGPGPDDEQYF
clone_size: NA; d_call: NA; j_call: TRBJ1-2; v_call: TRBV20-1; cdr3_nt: TGCAGTGCTGGAAAAGGCTATGGCTACACCTTC; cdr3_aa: CSAGKGYGYTF
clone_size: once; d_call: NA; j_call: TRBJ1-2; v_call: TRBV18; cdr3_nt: TGTGCCAGCTCCGCGGCGGTTGAAGGCTACACCTTC; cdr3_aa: CASSAAVEGYTF
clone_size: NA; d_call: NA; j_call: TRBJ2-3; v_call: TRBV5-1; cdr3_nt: TGCGCCAGCAGCTTGGGGGCCTCACGCCCAGATACGCAGTATTTT; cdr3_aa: CASSLGASRPDTQYF
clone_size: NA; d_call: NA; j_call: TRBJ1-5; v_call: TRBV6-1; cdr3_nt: TGTGCCAGCAGTGCTATAAGGGGAGGCGGACAGCCCCAGCATTTT; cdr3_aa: CASSAIRGGGQPQHF
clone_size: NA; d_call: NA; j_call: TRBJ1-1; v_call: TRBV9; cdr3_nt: TGTGCCAGCAGGCCTACAGGGTCTCAAAACACTGAAGCTTTCTTT; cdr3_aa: CASRPTGSQNTEAFF
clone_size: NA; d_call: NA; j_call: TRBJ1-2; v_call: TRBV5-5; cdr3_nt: TGTGCCAGCAGCTATCAAGTTAACTATGGCTACACCTTC; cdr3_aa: CASSYQVNYGYTF
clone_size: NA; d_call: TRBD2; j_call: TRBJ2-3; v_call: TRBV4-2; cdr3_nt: TGTGCCAGCAGCCATCGACTAGCGGGAATTGGGGATACGCAGTATTTT; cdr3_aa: CASSHRLAGIGDTQYF
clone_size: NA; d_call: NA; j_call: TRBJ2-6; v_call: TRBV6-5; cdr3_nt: TGTGCCAGCAGTTACACCAGCTCTGGGGCCAACGTCCTGACTTTC; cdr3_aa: CASSYTSSGANVLTF
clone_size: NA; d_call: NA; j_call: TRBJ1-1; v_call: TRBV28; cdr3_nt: TGTGCCAGCAGTTTCAGGTTGGGTGGAGCTTTCTTT; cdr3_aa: CASSFRLGGAFF
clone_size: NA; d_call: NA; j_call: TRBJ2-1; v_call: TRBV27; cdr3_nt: TGTGCCAGCGGAATGGGGGTACTCCAGGACCAGTTCTTC; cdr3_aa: CASGMGVLQDQFF
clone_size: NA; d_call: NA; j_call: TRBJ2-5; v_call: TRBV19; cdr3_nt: TGTGCCAGTAGTATAGCGGGGGAGACCCAGTACTTC; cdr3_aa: CASSIAGETQYF
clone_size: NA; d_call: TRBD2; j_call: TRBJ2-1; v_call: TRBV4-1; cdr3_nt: TGCGCCAGCAGCCAGCTGCTCGGGAGGGATTACAATGAGCAGTTCTTC; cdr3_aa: CASSQLLGRDYNEQFF
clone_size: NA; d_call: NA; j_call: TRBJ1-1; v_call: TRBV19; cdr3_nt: TGTGCCAGTAGTATAGAGACAGGCGGGACTGAAGCTTTCTTT; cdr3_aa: CASSIETGGTEAFF
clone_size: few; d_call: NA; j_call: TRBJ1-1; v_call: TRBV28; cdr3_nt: TGTGCCAGCAGTTTCCTTAAGGGCGGGGGCACTGAAGCTTTCTTT; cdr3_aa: CASSFLKGGGTEAFF
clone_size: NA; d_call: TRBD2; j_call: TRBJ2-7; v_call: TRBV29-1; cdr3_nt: TGCAGCGCTGAGGGACTAGCGGGTCGCACCTACGAGCAGTACTTC; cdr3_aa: CSAEGLAGRTYEQYF
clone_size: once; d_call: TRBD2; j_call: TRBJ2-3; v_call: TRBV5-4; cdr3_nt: TGTGCCAGCAGCCGGGACTATACTAACACAGATACGCAGTATTTT; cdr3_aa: CASSRDYTNTDTQYF
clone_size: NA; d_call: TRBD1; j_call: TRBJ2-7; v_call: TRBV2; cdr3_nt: TGTGCCAGCAGTGTGACAGGGGCAACCTACGAGCAGTACTTC; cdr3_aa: CASSVTGATYEQYF
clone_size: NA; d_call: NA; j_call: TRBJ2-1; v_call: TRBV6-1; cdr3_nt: TGTGCCAGCAGTGATGGAAGGGAGCACTACAATGAGCAGTTCTTC; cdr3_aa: CASSDGREHYNEQFF
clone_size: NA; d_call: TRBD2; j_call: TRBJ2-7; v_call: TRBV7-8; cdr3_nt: TGTGCCAGCAGCTTAAGGATAGCCGCCCGACTAGCAGGATACGAGCAGTACTTC; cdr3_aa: CASSLRIAARLAGYEQYF
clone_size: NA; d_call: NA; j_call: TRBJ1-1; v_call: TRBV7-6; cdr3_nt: TGTGCCAGCAGCTTTTCGGGGGGGAACACTGAAGCTTTCTTT; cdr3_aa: CASSFSGGNTEAFF
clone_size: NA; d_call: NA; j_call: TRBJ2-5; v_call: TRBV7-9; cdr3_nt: TGTGCCAGCAGCTTAAACCCGGAAGAGACCCAGTACTTC; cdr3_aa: CASSLNPEETQYF
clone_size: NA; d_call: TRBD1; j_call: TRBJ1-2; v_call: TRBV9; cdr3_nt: TGTGCCAGCAGCCCCAGCAGGGTTTGGGGACAGGGGCGGGGAGGCTACACCTTC; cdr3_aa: CASSPSRVWGQGRGGYTF
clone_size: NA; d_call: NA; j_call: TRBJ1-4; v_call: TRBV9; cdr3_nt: TGTGCCAGCAGCCCGGAGGGGGGCGGCAATGAAAAACTGTTTTTT; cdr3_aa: CASSPEGGGNEKLFF
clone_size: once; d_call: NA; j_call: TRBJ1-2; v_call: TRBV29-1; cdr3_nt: TGCAGCGTTGAATGGTCAGCTGGTCGTGGCTACACCTTC; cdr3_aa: CSVEWSAGRGYTF
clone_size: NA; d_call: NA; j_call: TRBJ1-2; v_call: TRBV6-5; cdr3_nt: TGTGCCAGCAGGATCGACAATAACTATGGCTACACCTTC; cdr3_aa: CASRIDNNYGYTF
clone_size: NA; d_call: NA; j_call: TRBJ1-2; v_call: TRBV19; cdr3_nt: TGTGCCAGTAGTATAAATGGAGGAATTAGCTCCTATGGCTACACCTTC; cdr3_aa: CASSINGGISSYGYTF
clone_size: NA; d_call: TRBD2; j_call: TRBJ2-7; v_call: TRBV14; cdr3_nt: TGTGCCAGCAGCCGCTTACCTGGGGCGGGGGGCGAGCAGTACTTC; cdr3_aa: CASSRLPGAGGEQYF
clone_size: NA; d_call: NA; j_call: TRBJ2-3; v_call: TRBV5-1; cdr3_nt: TGCGCCAGCAGCTTGGGACAGACCAACACAGATACGCAGTATTTT; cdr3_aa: CASSLGQTNTDTQYF
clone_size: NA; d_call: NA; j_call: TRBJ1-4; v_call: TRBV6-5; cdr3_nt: TGTGCCAGCAGTTACTCCGGGGCTGCGTCTGAAAAACTGTTTTTT; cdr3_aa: CASSYSGAASEKLFF
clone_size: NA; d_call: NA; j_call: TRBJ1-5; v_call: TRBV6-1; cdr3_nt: TGTGCCAGCAGGATGTCACATAGCAATCAGCCCCAGCATTTT; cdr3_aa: CASRMSHSNQPQHF
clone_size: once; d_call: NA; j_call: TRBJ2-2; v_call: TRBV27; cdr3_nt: TGTGCCAGCGGTCACACGCCGGAGCTGTTTTTT; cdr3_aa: CASGHTPELFF
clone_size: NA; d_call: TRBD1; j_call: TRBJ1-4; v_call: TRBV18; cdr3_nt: TGTGCCAGCTCACCCCGGACAGGGAGTGAAAAACTGTTTTTT; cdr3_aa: CASSPRTGSEKLFF